The next 5 T cell receptor beta chains were all read from a single sample in a study of identical twins. Using its own MiXCR run on the 5' RACE reads, TCRdb lists one record per CDR3 protein. The sample shows approximately 530,000 distinct CDR3 sequences, more than 20% of them seen only once. The data also belong to a second study, concerning yellow fever vaccine responses in identical twins.

Source material: CD4+ T cells sorted from blood. The receptors shown here come from a woman between 18 and 29 years old in good health.

This clonotype came up a few times. This rearrangement joins TRBV12-3 or TRBV12-4 to TRBJ2-1; D is perhaps TRBD1 (6 bases). Trimming took 7 bases from V and 7 from J, leaving 14 bases between them. The length of the CDR3 is 13 residues. The CDR3 reads CASIPDRTNEQFF. As DNA, the CDR3 is TGTGCCAGCATCCCAGACAGGACAAATGAGCAGTTCTTC.

The chain joins TRBV3-1 to TRBJ2-3, with D perhaps TRBD2 (6 bases). The CDR3 extends over 16 amino acids. The germline V and J ends were trimmed by 4 bases and 6 bases, with 20 bases remaining between them. Germline lookup yields CDR1 LGHDT and CDR2 YNNKEL (reference sequence). The CDR3 DNA follows: TGTGCCAGCAGCCGAGATCTTACGGGAGCAAGGGATACGCAGTATTTT. Its protein product is CASSRDLTGARDTQYF.

The J gene is TRBJ2-5, the V gene TRBV3-1, with a tentative D call TRBD2 (5 bases). Trimming shortened V by 2 bases and J by 1 base, and 17 bases separated the two germline ends. The CDR3 has 17 amino acids. Germline CDR1 is LGHDT and CDR2 is YNNKEL (reference sequence). The DNA of the CDR3 is TGTGCCAGCAGCCAACAACCGGCGGGCCCTACCCAAGAGACCCAGTACTTC. Translated: CASSQQPAGPTQETQYF.

This chain joins TRBV4-1 and TRBJ2-1; D remains unclear. Trimming stripped 1 base from V and 5 bases from J, with 6 bases between. Per germline, CDR1 MGHRA and CDR2 YSYEKL. CDR3 length: 13 residues. CDR3 amino acids: CASSQVPDNEQFF. In nucleotides, the CDR3 is TGCGCCAGCAGCCAAGTTCCTGACAATGAGCAGTTCTTC.

The rearrangement joins TRBV12-3 or TRBV12-4 to TRBJ2-7, with 9 bases lining up with TRBD1. V was pared by 2 bases and J by 3 bases, with 11 bases of the junction left unmatched. The CDR3 totals 17 residues. The CDR3 DNA reads TGTGCCAGCAGTTTATTCTCCCGACAGGGGGGTATCTACGAGCAGTACTTC. This sequence encodes CASSLFSRQGGIYEQYF.